The 14 T cell receptor beta chains below all came from one sample that was sequenced in a study of T-cell memory formation after mild COVID-19. One entry per CDR3 protein, called by TCRdb with MiXCR from the 5' RACE reads. This table has about 430,000 distinct CDR3 sequences, roughly 17% appearing once. The sequenced material came from PBMCs or a T cell subset sorted from them (not recorded which). Every receptor here comes from a man aged 18 to 35 who had mild COVID-19 (a few samples of this study predate the infection). Cell type and time point are not known.

There are many counts of this clonotype. V is TRBV25-1 and J is TRBJ1-6; D remains ambiguous. Deletions cut 2 bases from V and 1 base from J, with 6 bases between. Germline CDR1 MGHDK, CDR2 SYGVNS. CDR3 length: 15 residues. The CDR3 sequence is CASSEKDSYNSPLHF. CDR3 nucleotides: TGTGCCAGCAGTGAAAAGGATTCCTATAATTCACCCCTCCACTTT.

V gene TRBV5-1 combines with J gene TRBJ2-3; 8 bases are a match to TRBD2. Germline V gives CDR1 SGHRS, CDR2 YFSETQ. V was pared by 0 bases and J by 6 bases, with 6 bases of the junction left unmatched. The CDR3 is made up of 15 amino acids. The CDR3 reads CASSLDGGGRDTQYF. CDR3 coding DNA: TGCGCCAGCAGCTTGGACGGGGGGGGCCGGGATACGCAGTATTTT.

This clonotype was seen only a few times. This sequence joins TRBV10-3 and TRBJ1-4; D gene unclear. The V end was cut by 4 bases, the J end by 8 bases, with 20 bases between. Germline V gives CDR1 ENHRY, CDR2 SYGVKD. This CDR3 is 16 amino acids long. The DNA for the CDR3 is TGTGCCATCAGTGGGGGAGACGAAATCCTTCGCGAAAAACTGTTTTTT. This gives the protein CAISGGDEILREKLFF.

The V gene is TRBV7-2, the J gene TRBJ2-2; D is tentatively TRBD1 or TRBD2 (5 bases each). The CDR3 consists of 14 residues. The V gene's germline CDR1 is SGHTA and CDR2 FQGNSA. Trimming took off 5 bases at V and 4 bases at J, with 11 bases between the two ends. The CDR3: CASSQGVGTGELFF. DNA for the CDR3: TGTGCCAGCAGCCAGGGAGTCGGCACCGGGGAGCTGTTTTTT.

The chain carries TRBV20-1 and TRBJ1-6; D is possibly TRBD1 (5 bases). The germline gives CDR1 DFQATT, CDR2 SNEGSKA (reference sequence). The CDR3 consists of 14 residues. Between the trimmed V and J ends, which lost 5 bases and 7 bases, there was a span of 15 bases. The CDR3 protein is CSAQLGTANSPLHF. For the CDR3, the DNA is TGCAGTGCTCAACTCGGGACCGCGAATTCACCCCTCCACTTT.

This clonotype was seen more than once but under ten times. The V and J genes are TRBV5-1 and TRBJ1-6, with TRBD1 as a possible D gene (5 bases). V was pared by 3 bases and J by 7 bases, with 11 bases between. Germline values: CDR1 SGHRS, CDR2 YFSETQ. CDR3 size: 14 residues. CDR3 in amino acids: CASSSGTGNSPLHF. For the CDR3, the DNA is TGCGCCAGCAGCTCCGGGACGGGGAATTCACCCCTCCACTTT.

The sample holds a few counts of this clonotype. The rearrangement joins TRBV7-3 to TRBJ2-2; TRBD1 or TRBD2 may be the D gene (6 bases each). Germline CDR1 is SGHTA and CDR2 is FQGTGA. Trimming took 3 bases from V and 7 from J, leaving 12 bases between them. The CDR3 length is 14 residues. The CDR3 bases are TGTGCCAGCAGCTTTGGGGGGCCCAGCGGGGAGCTGTTTTTT. This codes for CASSFGGPSGELFF.

The V call is TRBV11-2, the J call TRBJ2-5; TRBD2 agrees at 13 bases. Germline-derived CDR1 and CDR2 are SGHAT and FQNNGV. Losses at the gene ends were 4 bases for V and 6 bases for J; bases not matched to a gene: 5. This CDR3 has 15 residues. In DNA, the CDR3 is TGTGCCAGCAGCTCAACTAGCGGGGGGGCCAAGACCCAGTACTTC. Protein: CASSSTSGGAKTQYF.

The genes are TRBV7-8 and TRBJ2-3, with 7 bases lining up with TRBD1. With 4 bases clipped from V and 3 bases from J, the junction kept 10 bases outside the gene matches. This CDR3 contains 16 residues. Germline CDR1 and CDR2: SGHVS and FQNEAQ. The CDR3 here is CASSSVRDSFTDTQYF. CDR3 DNA sequence: TGTGCCAGCAGCTCGGTCCGGGACAGCTTTACAGATACGCAGTATTTT.

This clonotype appeared a few times. The V gene is TRBV12-3 or TRBV12-4, the J gene TRBJ2-3, with 9 bases lining up with TRBD2. The CDR3 sequence is 16 residues long. Trimming cost V 4 bases and J 0 bases; bases outside gene matches: 5. The CDR3 is CASSWSGGLSTDTQYF. The CDR3 nucleotides are TGTGCCAGCAGTTGGAGCGGGGGGCTTAGCACAGATACGCAGTATTTT.

The chain has TRBV6-2 or TRBV6-3 and TRBJ1-1, with D hard to call. V was pared by 2 bases and J by 11 bases, with 15 bases between. The CDR3 loop spans 13 amino acids. In germline, CDR1 is MNHEY, CDR2 SVGEGT. This chain's CDR3 is CASSYGVHEVAFF. The CDR3 DNA reads as TGTGCCAGCAGTTACGGAGTTCACGAGGTGGCTTTCTTT.

This clonotype was seen only a few times. The rearrangement uses TRBV2 and TRBJ2-1, with 7 bases that match TRBD1. Germline assignment: CDR1 SNHLY and CDR2 FYNNEI. The CDR3 loop spans 15 amino acids. With V trimmed by 4 bases and J by 8 bases, 11 bases remained unmatched. The CDR3 nucleotides read TGTGCCAGCAGTGTGGTGGACAGGCTCTGGGATGAGCAGTTCTTC. Translating gives CASSVVDRLWDEQFF.

This clonotype was seen only a few times. The chain uses TRBV20-1 and TRBJ2-3; 8 bases are a match to TRBD2. CDR1 is DFQATT, CDR2 SNEGSKA, per germline (reference sequence). V was clipped by 0 bases and J by 5 bases; unmatched bases: 7. The CDR3 has 15 residues. This CDR3 is CSARDSGGAGDTQYF. The CDR3 coding sequence is TGCAGTGCTAGAGATTCGGGGGGGGCCGGAGATACGCAGTATTTT.

J is TRBJ2-2 and V is TRBV6-5; 8 nucleotides match TRBD1. The CDR3 runs to 17 residues. Trimming removed 10 bases from V and 2 bases from J; junction bases left unmatched: 15. CDR1 and CDR2 (germline): MNHEY, SVGAGI. CDR3 sequence (DNA): TGTGCCACCACCAAGGGATTCGGACAGGGAAACACCGGGGAGCTGTTTTTT. Translated, it gives CATTKGFGQGNTGELFF.